This entry concerns a single T cell receptor (beta chain). This clone's antigen is unknown. No quality values exist for individual bases; no much larger clone is one base distant. Via the germline V gene (reference sequence), CDR1 is SEHNR and CDR2 FQNEAQ. From its cysteine to its phenylalanine, the CDR3 spans 14 amino acids. The CDR3 DNA has 42 bases and is translated from base 1. At the junction V is shortened by 3 bases and J by 2 bases, with 11 bases in between. The ViraFEST assay stimulated PBMC with viral peptide pools and then used TCR sequencing to identify antigen-specific CD4+ T cell clonotypes by expansion. After 10 to 11 days of culture, CD4+ T cells were isolated with the EasySep CD4+ T cell isolation kit. Healthy vaccine recipients had no prior SARS-CoV-2 infection, confirmed by negative nucleocapsid antibodies before and after vaccination. Each well held 1.5 million to 2 million PBMC cultured in IMDM containing around 5% human AB serum, 8 to 10 IU/ml IL-2 and gentamicin, along with around 11 ug/ml peptides. Half of the culture medium was replaced with fresh IL-2-containing medium on days 3 and 7. Each peptide stimulation condition was cultured in triplicate wells unless otherwise noted. PBMC were separated from whole blood using Ficoll-Paque Plus gradient centrifugation and were then either cryopreserved at -140C or used fresh. The spike proteins of SARS-CoV-2 and of the common cold coronaviruses HCoV-NL63, HCoV-OC43 and HCoV-229E were spanned by overlapping peptide pools. Genomic DNA was extracted from cultured CD4+ T cells with the QIAamp micro DNA kit.

This sample was taken from a study of vaccination effects on CD4 cells after COVID-19 (dated by TCRdb to the early 2020s). Turning to the overall study: Participants received two doses of either the BNT162b2 or the mRNA-1273 mRNA SARS-CoV-2 vaccine. In both COVID-19 convalescent patients and infection-naive vaccine recipients, the study compared SARS-CoV-2 spike-specific CD4+ TCR repertoires from before mRNA vaccination with those from after it. Cultures from other donors in the study were sequenced with the Oncomine TCR Beta short-read assay on an Illumina iSeq 100. Altogether, roughly 10 COVID-19 convalescent patients and 4 SARS-CoV-2-naive healthy vaccine recipients made up the full study.

Study-level results and caveats: Marked clonal contraction was observed in both infection-induced and vaccine-induced clones at late post-vaccination timepoints, consistent with waning T cell responses. In healthy vaccine recipients, vaccine-induced clones were almost all SARS-CoV-2 mono-reactive, with only 1 of 255 cross-reactive with common cold coronaviruses. Limitations of the study were the small number of convalescent patients and the absence of early post-infection timepoints.

Library prep was done by the immunoSEQ multiplex PCR assay. TCR beta CDR3 sequencing was performed on DNA from the cultured, isolated CD4+ T cells. The source study handled its data this way. Non-productive TCR sequences were discarded, and reads were trimmed to the CDR3 region, with only CDR3s of 7 or more amino acids retained. The MANAFEST web app was used to pick out antigen-specific clonotypes by comparing their expansion in peptide wells with that in reference cultures. Positive clones required FDR<0.05 expansion versus reference and all other wells, odds ratio above 5, and frequency above 0.1% in two replicate wells. Cross-reactive clonotypes were defined as significantly expanded in SARS-CoV-2 spike wells and in at least one common cold coronavirus spike condition. CDR3 similarity was assessed by Levenshtein distance using the stringdist R package, and unrooted trees were constructed with ape in R 3.6.1. This immuneACCESS table, as held by TCRdb, lists in-frame sequences with V and J called but not all clones. Of the missing ones, under half trace to an unresolved V gene in checked studies; the others have no known cause. V, J and clone size reflect that table, while D and trimming were determined from the DNA. Recorded for this sample are around 23,000 clones; 65% to 80% of them occurred a single time. The ten largest clones take up about a tenth of the sample.

The sequenced sample was CD4+ T cells from PBMCs cultured with HCoV-NL63 spike peptides, obtained before COVID-19 vaccination. The sample's cell subset or site label, decoded: HCoV-NL63 spike overlapping peptide pool stimulation. The sequence came from a human donor who received a COVID-19 vaccine. The chain is assembled from TRBV7-9 and TRBJ2-7; perhaps TRBD1 is the D gene, with 6 bases matching. The bases read TGTGCCAGCAGCTTTTTAGGACAGACCTACGAGCAGTACTTC. Its translation is CASSFLGQTYEQYF.